The present entry profiles one TCR beta chain with its context. It was across several immunoSEQ plates that each subset's genomic DNA was evenly split. Ten immunoSEQ deep assay plates were used to sequence the DNA of unsorted PBMCs. As handled by the study authors: As immunoSEQ supplied junction-only sequences (without quality scores), filtering differed. Clones were read by immunoSEQ multiplex PCR, and TCRdb kept only the in-frame ones, dropping some. From that table come the V and J calls and clone size; the DNA was used to work out D and trimming. The data contain about 560,000 clones, roughly four fifths of them singletons. Deletions cut 6 bases from V and 1 base from J, with 6 bases between. This CDR3 has 11 amino acids. In germline, CDR1 is DFQATT, CDR2 SNEGSKA (reference sequence). Genomic DNA for unsorted samples was obtained from about 88 million PBMCs. The data belong to a study of shared clonotypes between healthy human individuals.

The receptor comes from a woman between 40 and 55 years old in good health. Some clones in this sample may be carry-over from other donors' samples. The J gene is TRBJ2-5, the V gene TRBV20-1; D is unresolved. Sequenced: PBMCs. CDR3 in DNA: TGCAGTGCGGAGCTCCAAGAGACCCAGTACTTC. Its translation is CSAELQETQYF.